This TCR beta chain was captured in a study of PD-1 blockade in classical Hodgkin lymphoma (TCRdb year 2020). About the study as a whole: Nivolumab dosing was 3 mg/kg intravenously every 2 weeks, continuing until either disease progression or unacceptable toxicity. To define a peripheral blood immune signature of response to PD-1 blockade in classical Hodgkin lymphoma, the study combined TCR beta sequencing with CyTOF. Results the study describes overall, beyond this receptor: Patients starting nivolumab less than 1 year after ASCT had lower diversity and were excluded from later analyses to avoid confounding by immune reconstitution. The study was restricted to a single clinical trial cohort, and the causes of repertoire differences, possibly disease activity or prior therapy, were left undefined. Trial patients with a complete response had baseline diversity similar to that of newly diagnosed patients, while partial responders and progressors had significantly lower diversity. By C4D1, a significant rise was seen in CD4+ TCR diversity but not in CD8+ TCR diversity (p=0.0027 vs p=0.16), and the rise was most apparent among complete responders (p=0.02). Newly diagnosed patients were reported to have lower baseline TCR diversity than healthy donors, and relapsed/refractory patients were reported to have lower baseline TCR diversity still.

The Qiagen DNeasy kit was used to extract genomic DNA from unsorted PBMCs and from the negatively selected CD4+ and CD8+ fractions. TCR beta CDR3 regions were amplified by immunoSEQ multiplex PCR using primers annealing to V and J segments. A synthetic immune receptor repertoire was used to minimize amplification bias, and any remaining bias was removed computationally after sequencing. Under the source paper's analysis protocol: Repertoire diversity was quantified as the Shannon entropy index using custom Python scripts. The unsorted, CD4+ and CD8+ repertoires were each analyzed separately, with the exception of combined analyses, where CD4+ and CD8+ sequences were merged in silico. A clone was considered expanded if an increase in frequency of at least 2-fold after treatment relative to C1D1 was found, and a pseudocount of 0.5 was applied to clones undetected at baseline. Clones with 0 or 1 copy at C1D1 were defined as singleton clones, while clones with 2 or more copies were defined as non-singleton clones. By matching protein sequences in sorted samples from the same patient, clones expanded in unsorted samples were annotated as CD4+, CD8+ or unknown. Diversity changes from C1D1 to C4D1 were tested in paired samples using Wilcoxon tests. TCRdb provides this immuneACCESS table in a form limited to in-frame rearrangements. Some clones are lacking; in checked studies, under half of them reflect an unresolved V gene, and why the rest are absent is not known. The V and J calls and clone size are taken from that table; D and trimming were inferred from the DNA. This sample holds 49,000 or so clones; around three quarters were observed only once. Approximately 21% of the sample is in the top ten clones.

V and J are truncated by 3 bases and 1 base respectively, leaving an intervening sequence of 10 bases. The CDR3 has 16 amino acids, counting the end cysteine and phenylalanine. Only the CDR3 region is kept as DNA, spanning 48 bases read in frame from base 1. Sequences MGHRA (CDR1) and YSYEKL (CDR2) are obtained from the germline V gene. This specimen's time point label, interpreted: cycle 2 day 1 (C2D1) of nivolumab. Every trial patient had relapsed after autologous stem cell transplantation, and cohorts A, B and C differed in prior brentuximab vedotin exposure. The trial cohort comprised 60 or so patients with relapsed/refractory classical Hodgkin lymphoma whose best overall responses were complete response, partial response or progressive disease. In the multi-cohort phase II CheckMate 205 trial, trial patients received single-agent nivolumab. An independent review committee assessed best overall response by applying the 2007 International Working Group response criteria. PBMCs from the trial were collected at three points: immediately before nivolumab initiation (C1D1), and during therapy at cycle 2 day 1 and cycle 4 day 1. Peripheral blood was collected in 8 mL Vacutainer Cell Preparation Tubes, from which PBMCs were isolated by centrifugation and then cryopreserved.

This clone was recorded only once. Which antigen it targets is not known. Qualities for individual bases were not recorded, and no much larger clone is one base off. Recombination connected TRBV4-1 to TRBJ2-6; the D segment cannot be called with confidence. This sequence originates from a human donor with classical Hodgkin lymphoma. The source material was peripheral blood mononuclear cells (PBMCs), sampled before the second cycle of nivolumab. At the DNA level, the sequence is TGCGCCAGCAGCCAGTCAGCGTTTTCTGGGGCCAACGTCCTGACTTTC. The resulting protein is CASSQSAFSGANVLTF.